The T cell receptor beta chain under discussion was sequenced for a study of cytomegalovirus exposure and HLA in healthy donors. Study-wide context: Later analysis reported that the 120 or so validation repertoires shared the platform of the 600 to 750 first-cohort repertoires.

Sequenced by immunoSEQ multiplex PCR; TCRdb stores in-frame clones only, minus some. The sample holds 150,000 to 200,000 clones; roughly nine tenths are singletons and the top ten take 10%. Study-level results: Some TCR beta chains (164 of them) were listed as cytomegalovirus-associated.

Looked up from germline, CDR1 is SNHLY and CDR2 is FYNNEI. The CDR3 extends over 15 amino acids. With V trimmed by 5 bases and J by 5 bases, 3 bases remained unmatched. In regard to this clone: Its specificity is not known.

The source is a woman in her late teens or twenties in good health and CMV-seropositive. V is TRBV2 and J is TRBJ2-1; TRBD2 agrees at 13 bases. Specimen: PBMCs. Here the CDR3 DNA reads TGTGCCAGCAGTAGGGGACTAGCGGGGAACAATGAGCAGTTCTTC. The encoded protein is CASSRGLAGNNEQFF.